This T cell receptor beta chain was retrieved from a study of T cell responses to AZD1222 COVID-19 vaccine. The data were produced by immunoSEQ multiplex PCR, yet TCRdb's version contains in-frame clones alone and is incomplete. Of more than 95,000 clones in the sample, roughly 89% were seen once. Trimming removed 6 bases from V and 1 base from J, with 9 bases in between. The germline CDR1 and CDR2 sequences are SGHTA and FQGTGA. This CDR3 is built from 14 residues. Study conclusions and caveats: Among AZD1222 vaccinees, only 5 or 6 were seropositive at baseline. Repertoire sampling occurred only after the peak T cell response.

Note on this clone: Its antigen is still unknown.

The sample in question was peripheral blood, obtained 28 days after the second AZD1222 dose. The clonotype comes from an adult who received the AZD1222 COVID-19 vaccine. V usage is TRBV7-3 and J usage is TRBJ2-2; D not resolved. The CDR3 DNA reads TGTGCCAGCAGTCCAAAAGTGAACACCGGGGAGCTGTTTTTT. Its translation: CASSPKVNTGELFF.